Presented here are 15 T cell receptor beta chains from one specimen sequenced in a study of blood T cell repertoires in COVID-19. Assay used: immunoSEQ multiplex PCR; TCRdb lists only in-frame clones, some missing. The data show some 160,000 clones, approximately 82% seen once. Material: peripheral blood. These receptors came from a man in his 70s who had recovered from COVID-19.

This clone was picked up a small number of times. This rearrangement joins TRBV3-1 (or the pseudogene TRBV3-2) to TRBJ2-1, with D possibly TRBD1 on 6 matching bases. The CDR3 extends over 14 amino acids. V was cut by 4 bases and J by 2 bases, with 9 bases left in between. The germline gives CDR1 LGHDT, CDR2 YNNKEL (reference sequence). DNA of the CDR3: TGTGCCAGCAGCCCCTACAGGGCCTACAATGAGCAGTTCTTC. This gives the protein CASSPYRAYNEQFF.

This clone was seen repeatedly, ten times or more. The genes are TRBV28 and TRBJ1-1; 8 nucleotides align to TRBD1. CDR3 size: 16 residues. CDR1 MDHEN and CDR2 SYDVKM come from the germline V gene. Germline trimming cut 4 bases from V and 3 bases from J; bases unmatched to any gene: 10. The CDR3 spells CASSSLRGRRDTEAFF. The CDR3 DNA reads TGTGCCAGCAGTTCCCTCAGGGGGCGCCGGGACACTGAAGCTTTCTTT.

This sequence joins TRBV11-1 and TRBJ1-1; D ambiguous. Germline values: CDR1 SGHAT, CDR2 FQDESV (reference sequence). The CDR3 extends over 14 amino acids. Between the trimmed V and J ends, which lost 7 bases and 5 bases, there was a span of 17 bases. The CDR3 sequence is CASTRPGRLTEAFF. CDR3 DNA sequence: TGTGCCAGCACCCGACCCGGCAGGCTGACTGAAGCTTTCTTT.

The chain is built from TRBV4-1 and TRBJ2-4; perhaps TRBD2 as D (5 bases). CDR1 is MGHRA, CDR2 YSYEKL, per germline. This CDR3 region has 15 residues. The V end was cut by 0 bases, the J end by 9 bases, with 15 bases between. The CDR3 here is CASSQDPGSMGIQYF. CDR3 coding DNA: TGCGCCAGCAGCCAAGATCCGGGGAGCATGGGCATTCAGTACTTC.

The chain combines TRBV9 with TRBJ2-1; perhaps TRBD2 as D (5 bases). The CDR3 loop spans 16 amino acids. Trimming took 0 bases from V and 0 from J, leaving 10 bases between them. CDR1 and CDR2 from the germline V gene are SGDLS and YYNGEE. The CDR3 loop is CASSVDGVHSYNEQFF. The CDR3 DNA sequence: TGTGCCAGCAGCGTAGACGGGGTCCACTCCTACAATGAGCAGTTCTTC.

The rearrangement links TRBV7-6 to TRBJ1-4; 10 bases agree with TRBD1. The CDR3 consists of 15 residues. The germline V gene encodes CDR1 SGHVS and CDR2 FNYEAQ. Trimming cost V 4 bases and J 6 bases; bases outside gene matches: 5. The CDR3 nucleotides read TGTGCCAGCAGCTCTCCCGGGACAGGGGATGAAAAACTGTTTTTT. This codes for CASSSPGTGDEKLFF.

This sequence joins TRBV28 and TRBJ1-4, with TRBD1 matching 9 bases. This CDR3 is 14 amino acids long. Trimming took 7 bases from V and 7 from J; bases not matched to a gene: 7. The germline gives CDR1 MDHEN, CDR2 SYDVKM. Here the CDR3 DNA reads TGTGCCAGCACCAACAGGGGGCTCGGTGAAAAACTGTTTTTT. This encodes CASTNRGLGEKLFF. Together with reference TRBV28 and TRBJ1-4, the CDR3 gives the full variable domain: DVKVTQSSRYLVKRTGEKVFLECVQDMDHENMFWYRQDPGLGLRLIYFSYDVKMKEKGDIPEGYSVSREKKERFSLILESASTNQTSMYLCASTNRGLGEKLFFGSGTQLSVL.

The V gene is TRBV21-1, the J gene TRBJ2-4; TRBD2 is taken as the D call from the table, unchecked against the DNA. TRBV21-1 is recorded as a pseudogene. The CDR3 is made up of 18 amino acids. The DNA for the CDR3 is TGTGCCAGCGGGGAGGGGAGTAATGGCCAGGGCTTAAAAAACATTCAGTACTTC. Residues: CASGEGSNGQGLKNIQYF.

The chain joins TRBV2 to TRBJ2-1; D is ambiguous. The germline V gene encodes CDR1 SNHLY and CDR2 FYNNEI. Trimming left V 4 bases short and J 4 bases short, with 11 bases between. This CDR3 region has 14 residues. The CDR3 sequence: CASSGLTGYNEQFF. DNA of the CDR3: TGTGCCAGCAGTGGATTGACTGGATACAATGAGCAGTTCTTC.

The V gene is TRBV19, the J gene TRBJ1-5; TRBD1 might be the D (5 bases). This CDR3 is 14 amino acids long. Germline CDR1 and CDR2: LNHDA and SQIVND (reference sequence). The V end lost 2 bases, the J end lost 6 bases, and 11 bases lay between the germline ends. The CDR3 nucleotides read TGTGCCAGTAGTATAATGACAGAGTCTCAGCCCCAGCATTTT. The encoded protein is CASSIMTESQPQHF.

The chain recombines TRBV20-1 with TRBJ1-5, with TRBD1 matching 11 bases. The CDR3 runs 14 residues. V lost 3 bases, J lost 5 bases, and 3 bases stayed unmatched. Looked up from germline, CDR1 is DFQATT and CDR2 is SNEGSKA (reference sequence). This CDR3 is CSASMGQGDQPQHF. Written as DNA, the CDR3 is TGCAGTGCTAGTATGGGACAGGGGGATCAGCCCCAGCATTTT.

The chain links TRBV28 to TRBJ2-7; 7 bases agree with TRBD1. The CDR3 length is 15 residues. Germline V CDR1 and CDR2: MDHEN, SYDVKM. V lost 5 bases and J lost 4; bases outside the gene matches: 11. CDR3 DNA: TGTGCCAGCAGTCCCCCCGGGACAGCTTTATACGAGCAGTACTTC. As protein: CASSPPGTALYEQYF.

The chain uses TRBV2 and TRBJ1-4, with D possibly being TRBD1 (6 bases). This CDR3 has 13 residues. Trimming left V 7 bases short and J 5 bases short, with 11 bases between. Germline CDR1 reads SNHLY; CDR2 reads FYNNEI. CDR3 region: CASTGTQNEKLFF. Here the CDR3 DNA reads TGTGCCAGCACCGGGACACAGAATGAAAAACTGTTTTTT.

The CDR3 spells CASSLGQGISNEQFF. CDR3 coding DNA: TGTGCCAGCAGCTTAGGGCAGGGAATCTCCAATGAGCAGTTCTTC. The rearrangement uses TRBV7-9 and TRBJ2-1; perhaps TRBD1 as D (5 bases). Trimming stripped 1 base from V and 6 bases from J, with 13 bases between. This CDR3 spans 15 amino acids. CDR1 and CDR2 (germline): SEHNR, FQNEAQ (reference sequence).

The chain links TRBV11-3 to TRBJ2-6; 8 bases align to TRBD1. Per germline, CDR1 SGHNT and CDR2 YENEEA. The CDR3 runs to 20 residues. V gave up 0 bases and J gave up 4 bases; unmatched junction bases: 14. CDR3 nucleotides: TGTGCCAGCAGCTTAGACCCCCTCCTAGGGCAGGGGGCGGGGGCCAACGTCCTGACTTTC. Encoded protein: CASSLDPLLGQGAGANVLTF.